A single TCR beta chain is shown here with its context. Repertoires were generated with immunoSEQ multiplex PCR, while TCRdb's copy carries only in-frame clones and drops some. The sample shows under 120,000 clones, roughly nine tenths of them seen only once. Trimming shortened V by 3 bases and J by 2 bases, and 14 bases separated the two germline ends. The CDR3 loop spans 16 amino acids. Germline loops: CDR1 KGHSH, CDR2 LQKENI. This entry comes from a study of T cell changes during pregnancy in multiple sclerosis. The rearrangement joins TRBV18 to TRBJ1-5; the D gene is possibly TRBD1 (5 bases). The receptor's source is a female donor with multiple sclerosis, enrolled in a pregnancy study. The specimen was peripheral blood, collected after pregnancy. The CDR3 DNA sequence: TGTGCCAGCTCACCCTCGGGGGGGTTCCGCAATCAGCCCCAGCATTTT. It translates to CASSPSGGFRNQPQHF.